This T cell receptor beta chain is drawn from a study of beta chain features in type 1 diabetes. cDNA synthesis used the whole RNA isolate, giving expressed TCRB sequences. Profiling relied on immunoSEQ multiplex PCR, and the TCRdb table lists in-frame clones only, not all of them. The data contain some 10,000 clones, around 78% of them singletons. This clone was detected only a few times. The antigen remains unidentified. Study-wide points: Shorter templates might be favored by PCR, and equally so in patients and in controls.

The receptor was derived from a woman between 18 and 30 years old in good health. Sequencing was done on a sample of Tregs from blood.

The CDR3 spells CASSIDRVRNTGELFF. The CDR3 coding sequence is TGTGCCAGCAGCATCGACAGGGTTCGAAACACCGGGGAGCTGTTTTTT. V and J are TRBV11-2 and TRBJ2-2; 7 bases map to TRBD1. V was pared by 5 bases and J by 2 bases, with 8 bases of the junction left unmatched. This CDR3 is 16 amino acids long. Germline V gene sequence: CDR1 SGHAT, CDR2 FQNNGV.